Reported below is one TCR beta chain. TCRdb passed the 5' RACE reads through MiXCR, listing each CDR3 protein once. The data show about 47,000 distinct CDR3 sequences, around 26% seen once. There are 18 residues in the CDR3. The J segment lost 8 bases and the V segment lost 1 base, leaving 12 bases of the junction unmatched. Germline V CDR1 and CDR2: SGHTA, FQGNSA. This rearrangement joins TRBV7-2 to TRBJ2-1; TRBD2 aligns across 12 bases. The source material was naive CD4+ T cells sorted from blood. Subset denoted: naive CD4+ T cells, CD4+CD45RA+CD25-. The sequence was obtained from a female donor with breast cancer. This CDR3 is CASSLGWTSGKSEDEQFF. The CDR3 DNA follows: TGTGCCAGCAGCTTAGGTTGGACTAGCGGGAAATCGGAGGATGAGCAGTTCTTC. Full variable domain (missing parts from reference TRBV7-2 and TRBJ2-1): GAGVSQSPSNKVTEKGKDVELRCDPISGHTALYWYRQSLGQGLEFLIYFQGNSAPDKSGLPSDRFSAERTGGSVSTLTIQRTQQEDSAVYLCASSLGWTSGKSEDEQFFGPGTRLTVL.